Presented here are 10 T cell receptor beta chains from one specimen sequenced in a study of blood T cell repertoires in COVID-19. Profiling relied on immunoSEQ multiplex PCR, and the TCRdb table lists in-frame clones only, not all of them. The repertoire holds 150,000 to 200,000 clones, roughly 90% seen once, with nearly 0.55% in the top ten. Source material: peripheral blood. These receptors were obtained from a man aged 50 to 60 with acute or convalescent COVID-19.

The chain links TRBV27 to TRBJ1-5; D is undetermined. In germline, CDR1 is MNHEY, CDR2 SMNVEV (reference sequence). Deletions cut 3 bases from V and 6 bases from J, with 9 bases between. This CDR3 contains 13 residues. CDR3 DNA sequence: TGTGCCAGCAGTTTCATCACCGGTCAGCCCCAGCATTTT. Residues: CASSFITGQPQHF.

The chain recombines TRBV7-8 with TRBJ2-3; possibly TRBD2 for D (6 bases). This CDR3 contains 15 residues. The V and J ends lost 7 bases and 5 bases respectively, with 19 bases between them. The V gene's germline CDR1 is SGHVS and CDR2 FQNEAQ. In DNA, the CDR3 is TGTGCCAGCACCCAGGTGGGGGGACGAGGAGATACGCAGTATTTT. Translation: CASTQVGGRGDTQYF.

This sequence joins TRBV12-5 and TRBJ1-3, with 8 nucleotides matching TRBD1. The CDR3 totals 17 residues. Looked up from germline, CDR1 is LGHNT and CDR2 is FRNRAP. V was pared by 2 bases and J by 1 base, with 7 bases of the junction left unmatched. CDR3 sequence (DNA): TGTGCTAGTGGTTTGTCAGGGGGCGCTTGGTCTGGAAACACCATATATTTT. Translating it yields CASGLSGGAWSGNTIYF.

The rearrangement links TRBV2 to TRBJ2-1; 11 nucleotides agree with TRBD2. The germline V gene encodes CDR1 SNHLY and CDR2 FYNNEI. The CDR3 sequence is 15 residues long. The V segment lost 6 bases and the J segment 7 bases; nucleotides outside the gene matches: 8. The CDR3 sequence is CASSQRPSGRNEQFF. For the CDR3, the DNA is TGTGCCAGCAGCCAACGGCCTAGCGGGAGGAATGAGCAGTTCTTC.

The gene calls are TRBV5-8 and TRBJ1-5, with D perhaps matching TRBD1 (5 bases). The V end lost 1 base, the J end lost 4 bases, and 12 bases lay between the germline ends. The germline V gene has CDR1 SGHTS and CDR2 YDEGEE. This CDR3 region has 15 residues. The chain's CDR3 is CASSLNTGSNQPQHF. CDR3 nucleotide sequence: TGTGCCAGCAGCTTGAACACAGGTAGTAATCAGCCCCAGCATTTT.

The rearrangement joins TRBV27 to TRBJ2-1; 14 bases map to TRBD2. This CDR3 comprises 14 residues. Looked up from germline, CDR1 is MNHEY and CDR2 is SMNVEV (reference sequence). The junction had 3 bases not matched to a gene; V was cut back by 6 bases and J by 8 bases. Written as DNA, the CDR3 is TGTGCCAGCAGAAGACTAGCGGGAGGGGATGAGCAGTTCTTC. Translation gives CASRRLAGGDEQFF.

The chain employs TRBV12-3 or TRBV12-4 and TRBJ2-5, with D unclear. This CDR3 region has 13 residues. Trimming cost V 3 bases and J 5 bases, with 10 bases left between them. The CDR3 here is CASSFSPGETQYF. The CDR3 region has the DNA TGTGCCAGCAGTTTCTCCCCCGGGGAGACCCAGTACTTC.

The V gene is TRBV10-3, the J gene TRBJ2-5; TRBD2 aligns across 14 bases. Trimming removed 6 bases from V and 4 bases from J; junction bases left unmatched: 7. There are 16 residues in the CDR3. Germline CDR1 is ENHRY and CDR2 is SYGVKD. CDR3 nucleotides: TGTGCCATCAGCCGGACTAGCGGGGGGAGAGGAGAGACCCAGTACTTC. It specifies CAISRTSGGRGETQYF.

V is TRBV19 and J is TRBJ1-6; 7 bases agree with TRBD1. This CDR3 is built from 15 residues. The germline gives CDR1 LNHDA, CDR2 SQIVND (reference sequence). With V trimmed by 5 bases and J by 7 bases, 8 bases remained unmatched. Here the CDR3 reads CASSDRVRTNSPLHF. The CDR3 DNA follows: TGTGCCAGTAGTGACAGGGTTAGGACAAATTCACCCCTCCACTTT.

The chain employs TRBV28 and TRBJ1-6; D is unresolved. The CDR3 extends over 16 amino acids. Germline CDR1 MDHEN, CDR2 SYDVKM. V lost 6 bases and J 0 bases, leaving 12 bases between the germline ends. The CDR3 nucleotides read TGTGCCAGCAGGCCGGGAGGAAGCTCCTATAATTCACCCCTCCACTTT. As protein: CASRPGGSSYNSPLHF.